The 24 T cell receptor beta chains reported below all come from one sample, sequenced in a study of CD8 T cells in Susac syndrome. cDNA came from about 0.51 to 1 ug RNA primed by random hexamers. TCRdb itself ran the immunoSEQ multiplex PCR reads through MiXCR, one entry per CDR3 protein. The sample consists of approximately 150,000 distinct CDR3 sequences, approximately 95% of them appearing once. Material: CD4+ T cells from PBMCs. Receptors were obtained from a human donor in good health.

The rearrangement links TRBV5-1 to TRBJ2-6; a weak D match, TRBD2 (6 bases). CDR1 SGHRS and CDR2 YFSETQ come from the germline V gene. Trimming stripped 4 bases from V and 2 bases from J, with 10 bases between. This CDR3 contains 15 residues. This CDR3 is CASSPAGPGANVLTF. CDR3 nucleotide sequence: TGCGCCAGCAGCCCGGCGGGGCCTGGGGCCAACGTCCTGACTTTC.

V usage is TRBV20-1 and J usage is TRBJ2-5; 8 bases are shared with TRBD1. In germline, CDR1 is DFQATT, CDR2 SNEGSKA (reference sequence). With 3 bases clipped from V and 6 bases from J, the junction kept 9 bases outside the gene matches. This CDR3 region has 14 residues. CDR3 bases: TGCAGTGCTAGGGAAAGGACAGGGTGGAAGACCCAGTACTTC. This gives the protein CSARERTGWKTQYF.

The V gene is TRBV2, the J gene TRBJ1-5; 8 bases fit TRBD1. Germline CDR1 SNHLY, CDR2 FYNNEI. The CDR3 totals 14 residues. V was pared by 7 bases and J by 4 bases, with 6 bases of the junction left unmatched. CDR3 in DNA: TGTGCCAGCAAGGACAGGGTAGTAAATCAGCCCCAGCATTTT. Translation: CASKDRVVNQPQHF.

The rearrangement links TRBV7-2 to TRBJ2-7, with 8 positions matching TRBD2. The V gene's germline CDR1 is SGHTA and CDR2 FQGNSA. The CDR3 consists of 15 residues. Unmatched junction bases numbered 11, after V lost 1 base and J lost 9 bases. The DNA for the CDR3 is TGTGCCAGCAGCTTAGGGCGGGCGGGAGGCCGGGGGCAGTACTTC. Protein: CASSLGRAGGRGQYF.

The gene calls are TRBV20-1 and TRBJ2-7; D is undetermined. This CDR3 is 14 amino acids long. The V end was cut by 3 bases, the J end by 0 bases, with 12 bases between. Germline V gives CDR1 DFQATT, CDR2 SNEGSKA (reference sequence). CDR3 DNA: TGCAGTGCTAGTAAGGTTGGACGCTCCTACGAGCAGTACTTC. This encodes CSASKVGRSYEQYF.

V is TRBV19 and J is TRBJ1-2, with D perhaps matching TRBD1 (6 bases). The CDR3 has 17 amino acids. With 3 bases removed from V and 1 base from J, the gap between germline ends came to 18 bases. Germline assignment: CDR1 LNHDA and CDR2 SQIVND (reference sequence). Here the CDR3 DNA reads TGTGCCAGTAGTATCGGGGACACCGTAAAGGATAACTATGGCTACACCTTC. Protein sequence: CASSIGDTVKDNYGYTF.

This clonotype was picked up one time. The chain is built from TRBV3-1 and TRBJ1-1, with TRBD1 matching over 8 bases. Looked up from germline, CDR1 is LGHDT and CDR2 is YNNKEL (reference sequence). J gave up 5 bases and V 3 bases, and 8 bases lay outside the gene matches. The CDR3 sequence is 15 residues long. Here the CDR3 DNA reads TGTGCCAGCAGCCAGACCGGACAGGGACTTACTGAAGCTTTCTTT. It yields the protein CASSQTGQGLTEAFF.

The CDR3 sequence: CASRRQGFDRGVFF. Here the CDR3 DNA reads TGTGCCAGCAGACGACAGGGTTTTGATAGAGGCGTGTTCTTC. The chain links TRBV12-3 or TRBV12-4 to TRBJ2-1; 7 positions agree with TRBD1. V was clipped by 6 bases and J by 15 bases; unmatched bases: 17. The CDR3 runs to 14 residues.

For the CDR3, the DNA is TGTGCCAGCAGCGGAGGGGGCCAAGAGACCCAGTACTTC. Residues: CASSGGGQETQYF. The V and J genes are TRBV7-7 and TRBJ2-5, with D tentatively TRBD1 or TRBD2 (6 bases each). The germline V gene encodes CDR1 SSHAT and CDR2 FNYEAQ (reference sequence). V lost 5 bases and J lost 1, with 8 bases in between. CDR3 length: 13 residues.

The rearrangement joins TRBV18 to TRBJ1-2, with D perhaps TRBD1 (6 bases). Trimming left V 3 bases short and J 8 bases short, with 13 bases between. CDR3 length: 13 residues. Germline values: CDR1 KGHSH, CDR2 LQKENI. The CDR3 bases are TGTGCCAGCTCACCTAGTAAGGGGGACGGCTACACCTTC. Its translation: CASSPSKGDGYTF.

The V and J genes are TRBV5-1 and TRBJ2-5, with D perhaps matching TRBD2 (6 bases). The CDR3 is made up of 15 amino acids. V lost 3 bases and J 9 bases, leaving 21 bases between the germline ends. The germline V gene has CDR1 SGHRS and CDR2 YFSETQ. The CDR3 coding sequence is TGCGCCAGCAGCTCCCGGGACTGGCCGCCCGGGGCCCAGTACTTC. Its translation is CASSSRDWPPGAQYF.

The rearrangement links TRBV6-5 to TRBJ2-3; possibly TRBD1 or TRBD2 for D (5 bases each). The CDR3 contains 15 residues. CDR1 is MNHEY and CDR2 is SVGAGI in the germline V gene. The V gene lost 2 bases and the J gene lost 2 bases, with 11 bases spanning the gap. The CDR3 is CASSYGLGTTDTQYF. DNA of the CDR3: TGTGCCAGCAGTTACGGGTTGGGGACCACAGATACGCAGTATTTT.

This clonotype was seen a handful of times. CDR3 region: CSVESGIKGPHEQYF. Written as DNA, the CDR3 is TGCAGCGTTGAAAGTGGGATCAAGGGCCCCCACGAGCAGTACTTC. This chain connects TRBV29-1 to TRBJ2-7; D is unclear. In germline, CDR1 is SQVTM, CDR2 ANQGSEA. V dropped 2 bases and J dropped 5 bases, with 19 bases sitting between them. CDR3 length equals 15 residues.

The chain couples TRBV6-2 or TRBV6-3 to TRBJ2-5; perhaps TRBD1 as D (5 bases). V lost 4 bases, J lost 2 bases, and 11 bases lay in between. Looked up from germline, CDR1 is MNHEY and CDR2 is SVGEGT. The CDR3 extends over 14 amino acids. In nucleotides, the CDR3 is TGTGCCAGCAGTTCCCAGGGTGGGCAAGAGACCCAGTACTTC. Its translation is CASSSQGGQETQYF.

V gene TRBV12-3 or TRBV12-4 combines with J gene TRBJ2-5; 14 bases agree with TRBD2. V lost 4 bases, J lost 1 base, and 2 bases stayed unmatched. This CDR3 has 16 residues. In nucleotides, the CDR3 is TGTGCCAGCAGTTATGGGACTAGCGGGAGCCAAGAGACCCAGTACTTC. This gives the protein CASSYGTSGSQETQYF.

The rearrangement uses TRBV19 and TRBJ2-7; the D gene could be TRBD1 or TRBD2 (5 bases each). This CDR3 has 15 residues. V was clipped by 3 bases and J by 1 base, with 13 bases between them. In germline, CDR1 is LNHDA, CDR2 SQIVND (reference sequence). The CDR3 sequence is CASSIAQGVSYEQYF. The CDR3 DNA sequence: TGTGCCAGTAGTATTGCTCAGGGAGTTTCCTACGAGCAGTACTTC.

The chain employs TRBV7-2 and TRBJ2-1; no definite D call. The CDR3 length is 15 residues. Trimming stripped 1 base from V and 4 bases from J, with 11 bases between. Germline V gives CDR1 SGHTA, CDR2 FQGNSA. The CDR3 coding sequence is TGTGCCAGCAGCTTAGGTGCGAGTAGTTACAATGAGCAGTTCTTC. Protein product: CASSLGASSYNEQFF.

There are a few counts of this clonotype. The chain employs TRBV7-3 and TRBJ2-2; no reliable D call. Germline V CDR1 and CDR2: SGHTA, FQGTGA. With 2 bases removed from V and 1 base from J, the gap between germline ends came to 2 bases. This CDR3 has 13 amino acids. The CDR3 coding sequence is TGTGCCAGCAGCTTAGGGAACACCGGGGAGCTGTTTTTT. Its translation is CASSLGNTGELFF.

The gene calls are TRBV7-9 and TRBJ1-2, with D possibly TRBD1 on 5 matching bases. The germline V gene has CDR1 SEHNR and CDR2 FQNEAQ (reference sequence). The V and J ends lost 6 bases and 4 bases respectively, with 15 bases between them. This CDR3 region has 14 residues. The CDR3 is CASRRPGRSYGYTF. The CDR3 DNA is TGTGCCAGCAGACGCCCGGGACGGTCCTATGGCTACACCTTC.

The V call is TRBV12-3 or TRBV12-4, the J call TRBJ2-7; D might be TRBD1 (5 bases). Trimming removed 7 bases from V and 0 bases from J, with 10 bases in between. This CDR3 region has 13 residues. The CDR3 sequence: CASTDTNSYEQYF. Written as DNA, the CDR3 is TGTGCCAGCACGGACACGAACTCCTACGAGCAGTACTTC.

The chain recombines TRBV19 with TRBJ1-1, with TRBD1 matching 10 bases. J lost 6 bases, V lost 10 bases, and 17 bases had no gene match. The CDR3 extends over 16 amino acids. CDR1 and CDR2 from the germline V gene are LNHDA and SQIVND (reference sequence). The CDR3 protein is CATRGTGDRKLAEAFF. CDR3 sequence (DNA): TGTGCCACCAGAGGGACAGGGGACCGAAAGTTGGCTGAAGCTTTCTTT.

The J gene is TRBJ2-7, the V gene TRBV27; D is perhaps TRBD1 (5 bases). V lost 2 bases, J lost 2 bases, and 13 bases lay in between. Germline CDR1 reads MNHEY; CDR2 reads SMNVEV (reference sequence). CDR3 length: 15 amino acids. DNA for the CDR3: TGTGCCAGCAGTTTAAGGGCAGGGCTAGCCTACGAGCAGTACTTC. It is translated as CASSLRAGLAYEQYF.

The rearrangement uses TRBV11-3 and TRBJ2-3; 13 bases map to TRBD2. The junction had 32 bases not matched to a gene; V was cut back by 5 bases and J by 6 bases. This CDR3 comprises 24 residues. Germline V gene sequence: CDR1 SGHNT, CDR2 YENEEA. CDR3 sequence reads: CASSLPGLAGDHSLAPLLVDTQYF. The CDR3 DNA reads TGTGCCAGCAGCCTACCAGGACTAGCGGGAGACCACTCGCTGGCCCCTTTGCTAGTCGATACGCAGTATTTT.

The rearrangement links TRBV12-3 or TRBV12-4 to TRBJ2-1; TRBD1 might be the D (5 bases). The CDR3 length is 14 residues. Trimming removed 6 bases from V and 8 bases from J, with 17 bases in between. This CDR3 is CASRVGQRGDEQFF. The CDR3 DNA sequence: TGTGCCAGCAGAGTTGGGCAAAGGGGCGATGAGCAGTTCTTC.